This TCR beta chain appears in the sequencing data of a study of blood T cell repertoires in COVID-19 (dated by TCRdb to 2018 to 2020). Regarding the study in general: Samples covering the acute and convalescent phases of COVID-19 were provided by collaborators in the United States, Italy and Spain. The repertoires were released in a freely available public database intended as a resource for research on the immune response to SARS-CoV-2. The sample metadata nearly always contained a de-identified subject ID, COVID-19 status, age in years and sex. Where HLA class I and class II types were available, the types were taken from metadata supplied by the sample provider, not from assay-based typing. The material from the prospective study consisted of cDNA or gDNA derived from T cells, B-cell-depleted T cells, or PBMCs. Samples were obtained from the ongoing ImmuneRACE study (first 160 participants) and from about 1,300 subjects provided by 6 global collaborators. The dataset comprised deeply sampled blood TCRbeta repertoires from subjects exposed to, actively infected with, or recovered from COVID-19.

The immunoSEQ Assay, a bias-controlled multiplex PCR, was used to amplify TCRbeta CDR3 regions from genomic DNA. From the authors' description of their analysis: The number of nucleated cells in each sample was estimated from the amplification of reference gene primers within the assay. To quantify the absolute abundance of each unique TCRbeta CDR3 rearrangement, sequence reads were collapsed and filtered. For each sample, productive Simpson clonality was calculated by taking the square root of Simpson's diversity index across productive rearrangements. In TCRdb, the immuneACCESS table is reduced to in-frame sequences with V and J assigned. These tables do not hold every clone; where another copy was compared, an unresolved V gene accounts for under half, and the others remain unexplained. That table is the source of V, J and clone size, and D and trimming were worked out from the DNA. Here the sample has roughly 33,000 clones; 90% occur a single time. The top ten clonotypes cover roughly 13% of the sample.

Reading from cysteine to phenylalanine, the CDR3 counts 14 amino acids. Solely the CDR3 DNA is kept, with 42 bases framed from the first base. CDR1 and CDR2 are read off the germline V gene as SNHLY and FYNNEI. V is clipped by 3 bases and J by 2 bases, and the sequence between their germline boundaries is 10 bases long. On this clone: Which antigen it targets is not known. No base qualities exist here, and no much larger clone lies one base off it.

General findings and caveats noted by the study authors: Clinical and demographic metadata were provided uncurated, with the amount varying by source and participant.

Collaborating institutions collected whole blood in K2EDTA tubes following their own protocols. For TCRbeta analysis, collaborators shipped samples as frozen whole blood, isolated PBMCs, or DNA extracted from either of those sample types. This TCR came from a human donor in a cohort sampled during active COVID-19. Sequenced sample: peripheral blood. The sequence joins TRBV2 to TRBJ2-5; the D segment cannot be called with confidence. The DNA is TGTGCCAGCAGTGACCGTACAGAACAAGAGACCCAGTACTTC. This translates into CASSDRTEQETQYF.